The 28 T cell receptor beta chains listed next were all sequenced from one sample in a study of T-cell reconstitution after alpha-beta-depleted transplantation in children. Unique molecular identifiers were incorporated during preparation of the TCRbeta library. A single record per CDR3 protein comes from TCRdb applying MiXCR to the PCR reads. The profile shows 150,000 to 250,000 distinct CDR3 sequences, 13% to 15% of them singletons. Here the sequenced sample was PBMCs from the stem cell graft donor, taken from the stem cell graft. The receptors here all came from a human donor who donated a stem cell graft to a child with acute lymphoblastic leukemia.

This clonotype has at least ten counts. This chain connects TRBV28 to TRBJ2-2; 8 bases are a match to TRBD2. CDR3 length equals 15 residues. Unmatched junction bases numbered 6, after V lost 6 bases and J lost 3 bases. CDR1 and CDR2 (germline): MDHEN, SYDVKM. In DNA form, the CDR3 reads TGTGCCAGCAGCCGGGGGGGGGCTGACACCGGGGAGCTGTTTTTT. Translation: CASSRGGADTGELFF.

The chain carries TRBV12-3 or TRBV12-4 and TRBJ2-3; 8 bases are shared with TRBD2. With 2 bases clipped from V and 1 base from J, the junction kept 8 bases outside the gene matches. The CDR3 loop spans 17 amino acids. The CDR3 nucleotides are TGTGCCAGCAGTTTAAGAGGTCGGGAGGGACGCACAGATACGCAGTATTTT. Amino acid sequence: CASSLRGREGRTDTQYF.

The CDR3 is CASSYDRGGEAFF. CDR3 in DNA: TGTGCCAGCAGTTACGACAGGGGCGGCGAAGCTTTCTTT. This sequence joins TRBV6-6 and TRBJ1-1; TRBD1 agrees at 8 bases. Trimming removed 2 bases from V and 8 bases from J; junction bases left unmatched: 4. Germline lookup yields CDR1 MNHNY and CDR2 SVGAGI (reference sequence). This CDR3 spans 13 amino acids.

The table lists this clonotype with many counts. The chain carries TRBV28 and TRBJ2-7; D is ambiguous. Trimming removed 6 bases at V and 3 bases at J, with 6 bases between. The CDR3 sequence is 11 residues long. Germline CDR1 and CDR2: MDHEN and SYDVKM. CDR3 sequence (DNA): TGTGCCAGCAGGGTAAACTACGAGCAGTACTTC. As protein: CASRVNYEQYF.

This clonotype was recorded at least ten times. The J gene is TRBJ2-5, the V gene TRBV5-1; D gene unclear. CDR1 SGHRS and CDR2 YFSETQ come from the germline V gene. This CDR3 is built from 15 residues. Trimming left V 2 bases short and J 0 bases short, with 11 bases between. As DNA, the CDR3 is TGCGCCAGCAGCTTTAGGACGGCCAACCAAGAGACCCAGTACTTC. Translating gives CASSFRTANQETQYF.

To note about this clonotype: A single base separates this from a much larger clone, so it may be a read error. The rearrangement joins TRBV12-3 or TRBV12-4 to TRBJ2-7; perhaps TRBD1 as D (7 bases). The CDR3 totals 14 residues. Trimming left V 5 bases short and J 10 bases short, with 21 bases between. CDR3 protein: CASSIRRGRGDQYF. The CDR3, as DNA: TGTGCCAGCAGTATCCGGAGGGGGCGAGGTGACCAGTACTTC.

This clonotype has at least ten counts. This sequence joins TRBV7-8 and TRBJ1-1, with D hard to call. This CDR3 contains 15 residues. CDR1 and CDR2 from the germline V gene are SGHVS and FQNEAQ. The V end was cut by 1 base, the J end by 6 bases, with 15 bases between. The CDR3 loop reads CASSLGHPGVSEAFF. DNA of the CDR3: TGTGCCAGCAGCTTAGGACACCCGGGTGTCTCTGAAGCTTTCTTT.

J is TRBJ1-1 and V is TRBV20-1, with D perhaps TRBD1 (5 bases). V dropped 3 bases and J dropped 6 bases, with 14 bases sitting between them. The CDR3 extends over 13 amino acids. The germline V gene has CDR1 DFQATT and CDR2 SNEGSKA (reference sequence). In DNA, the CDR3 is TGCAGTGCTAGTGGCCAGGGTGGGCCTGAAGCTTTCTTT. Translation: CSASGQGGPEAFF.

This clonotype showed up many times. V and J are TRBV29-1 and TRBJ2-1; no definite D call. Between the trimmed V and J ends, which lost 4 bases and 3 bases, there was a span of 10 bases. The germline V gene has CDR1 SQVTM and CDR2 ANQGSEA. The CDR3 has 13 residues. In DNA, the CDR3 is TGCAGCGTTGGGGTAACTCTCTACAATGAGCAGTTCTTC. Its protein is CSVGVTLYNEQFF.

The V gene is TRBV11-1, the J gene TRBJ2-1, with 7 nucleotides matching TRBD2. The CDR3 length is 16 residues. Germline trimming cut 5 bases from V and 8 bases from J; bases unmatched to any gene: 15. CDR1 and CDR2 from the germline V gene are SGHAT and FQDESV (reference sequence). The CDR3 loop reads CASSLGWPGLGDEQFF. As DNA, the CDR3 is TGTGCCAGCAGCCTTGGATGGCCTGGACTAGGTGATGAGCAGTTCTTC.

This clonotype has ten or more counts. The rearrangement joins TRBV11-2 to TRBJ1-2; D perhaps matches TRBD1 (5 bases). Deletions cut 5 bases from V and 2 bases from J, with 18 bases between. The CDR3 sequence is 16 residues long. The germline CDR1 and CDR2 sequences are SGHAT and FQNNGV. CDR3 amino acids: CASSQAGRTQNYGYTF. The CDR3 DNA reads as TGTGCCAGCAGCCAAGCGGGACGCACACAGAACTATGGCTACACCTTC.

This clonotype was counted many times. The chain combines TRBV20-1 with TRBJ1-2, with D perhaps TRBD1 (6 bases). The CDR3 runs to 16 residues. Between the trimmed V and J ends, which lost 5 bases and 0 bases, there was a span of 19 bases. In germline, CDR1 is DFQATT, CDR2 SNEGSKA (reference sequence). CDR3 sequence reads: CSARPRDRFANYGYTF. For the CDR3, the DNA is TGCAGTGCTCGCCCCAGAGACAGGTTTGCTAACTATGGCTACACCTTC.

This clonotype showed up many times. The CDR3 coding sequence is TGTGCCAGCACAATTTACCAACCTGGTAGTGGGGCCAACGTCCTGACTTTC. Protein sequence: CASTIYQPGSGANVLTF. The chain combines TRBV12-3 or TRBV12-4 with TRBJ2-6; D is uncertain. The length of the CDR3 is 17 residues. Trimming stripped 7 bases from V and 3 bases from J, with 19 bases between.

CDR3 sequence (DNA): TGCAGTGCTAGAGGGTGGAGCGGGAGGGAATTCAATGAGCAGTTCTTC. Amino acids: CSARGWSGREFNEQFF. The rearrangement links TRBV20-1 to TRBJ2-1; 10 nucleotides agree with TRBD2. Germline CDR1 and CDR2: DFQATT and SNEGSKA (reference sequence). The CDR3 runs to 16 residues. V lost 1 base, J lost 6 bases, and 9 bases stayed unmatched.

The sample holds many counts of this clonotype. The chain combines TRBV20-1 with TRBJ2-7; 11 bases fit TRBD2. The CDR3 runs to 13 residues. Germline-derived CDR1 and CDR2 are DFQATT and SNEGSKA (reference sequence). V lost 2 bases and J lost 8; bases outside the gene matches: 5. The CDR3 spells CSARTPTSGKQYF. The CDR3 nucleotides are TGCAGTGCTAGAACTCCGACTAGCGGGAAGCAGTACTTC.

This clonotype appeared a few times. The rearrangement joins TRBV12-3 or TRBV12-4 to TRBJ2-1, with D possibly matching TRBD2 (5 bases). Trimming left V 8 bases short and J 3 bases short, with 17 bases between. The CDR3 consists of 15 residues. In nucleotides, the CDR3 is TGTGCCAGCTCATTCAGGCGGGCAGGCTACAATGAGCAGTTCTTC. It specifies CASSFRRAGYNEQFF.

In its sample, this clonotype was seen many times. CDR3 residues: CASSFLTEGETQYF. CDR3 coding DNA: TGTGCCAGCAGTTTCCTCACGGAGGGAGAGACCCAGTACTTC. The gene calls are TRBV12-3 or TRBV12-4 and TRBJ2-5; D perhaps matches TRBD2 (6 bases). CDR3 length equals 14 residues. The ends were cut back, 3 bases at V and 4 bases at J, with 12 bases in the middle.

V gene TRBV12-3 or TRBV12-4 combines with J gene TRBJ2-5; D gene ambiguous. With 2 bases removed from V and 7 bases from J, the gap between germline ends came to 8 bases. The CDR3 extends over 12 amino acids. The chain's CDR3 is CASSLMSRTQYF. The CDR3 DNA reads TGTGCCAGCAGTTTAATGTCTAGGACCCAGTACTTC.

The chain has TRBV11-2 and TRBJ2-2; D is ambiguous. The V end lost 5 bases, the J end lost 2 bases, and 9 bases lay between the germline ends. This CDR3 has 14 amino acids. Germline lookup yields CDR1 SGHAT and CDR2 FQNNGV. Here the CDR3 DNA reads TGTGCCAGCAGCAACGACTTCAACACCGGGGAGCTGTTTTTT. Amino acids: CASSNDFNTGELFF. Looking up the rest from reference TRBV11-2 and TRBJ2-2 gives the full variable domain: EAGVAQSPRYKIIEKRQSVAFWCNPISGHATLYWYQQILGQGPKLLIQFQNNGVVDDSQLPKDRFSAERLKGVDSTLKIQPAKLEDSAVYLCASSNDFNTGELFFGEGSRLTVL.

The chain uses TRBV6-1 and TRBJ2-7; D is ambiguous. CDR3 length equals 13 residues. The ends were cut back, 5 bases at V and 3 bases at J, with 11 bases in the middle. The germline gives CDR1 MNHNS, CDR2 SASEGT. The CDR3 loop is CASSLLSNYEQYF. The CDR3 coding sequence is TGTGCCAGCAGTCTCCTCTCCAACTACGAGCAGTACTTC.

This clonotype was detected many times. The chain has TRBV6-5 and TRBJ2-7; D is unresolved. Deletions cut 4 bases from V and 0 bases from J, with 10 bases between. The CDR3 has 14 residues. Germline loops: CDR1 MNHEY, CDR2 SVGAGI. CDR3 DNA: TGTGCCAGCAGTTTAGATTCCGTCTCCTACGAGCAGTACTTC. Translation: CASSLDSVSYEQYF.

This clonotype has at least ten counts. V is TRBV5-1 and J is TRBJ2-3; TRBD2 matches at 9 bases. Germline V gene lookup returns CDR1 SGHRS and CDR2 YFSETQ. This CDR3 is 16 amino acids long. Trimming took 4 bases from V and 5 from J; bases not matched to a gene: 11. The CDR3 region has the DNA TGCGCCAGCAGCCCTGTTAGCGGGAGCGGGGAAGATACGCAGTATTTT. Its protein product is CASSPVSGSGEDTQYF.

This clonotype was seen ten or more times. J is TRBJ2-1 and V is TRBV6-5; the D is unclear. CDR1 and CDR2 (germline): MNHEY, SVGAGI. The V gene lost 4 bases and the J gene lost 4 bases, with 8 bases spanning the gap. This CDR3 contains 13 residues. The CDR3 DNA reads TGTGCCAGCAGTTCCCTCGAGTACAATGAGCAGTTCTTC. This codes for CASSSLEYNEQFF.

This clonotype was counted ten times or more. The chain joins TRBV20-1 to TRBJ2-6, with 8 bases identical to TRBD2. This CDR3 region has 18 residues. J lost 0 bases, V lost 1 base, and 8 bases had no gene match. Germline CDR1 DFQATT, CDR2 SNEGSKA (reference sequence). Written as DNA, the CDR3 is TGCAGTGCTAGAGTTAGTGCTAGCGGGTCCTCTGGGGCCAACGTCCTGACTTTC. Translating gives CSARVSASGSSGANVLTF.

This sequence joins TRBV20-1 and TRBJ2-7, with 8 bases matching TRBD1. Unmatched junction bases numbered 6, after V lost 3 bases and J lost 2 bases. In germline, CDR1 is DFQATT, CDR2 SNEGSKA (reference sequence). CDR3 length: 14 residues. DNA of the CDR3: TGCAGTGCTAGTTCGGACAGGGCACCCTACGAGCAGTACTTC. This encodes CSASSDRAPYEQYF.

This clonotype showed up many times. In DNA, the CDR3 is TGCAGTGCTAGAACAGGGCTGGAGGAGACCCAGTACTTC. It specifies CSARTGLEETQYF. V and J are TRBV20-1 and TRBJ2-5; a possible D gene is TRBD1 (6 bases). The CDR3 spans 13 residues. V lost 2 bases and J lost 5, with 12 bases in between. Per the germline V gene, CDR1 is DFQATT and CDR2 is SNEGSKA (reference sequence).

This clonotype was observed a handful of times. V and J are TRBV6-5 and TRBJ1-5; 9 positions agree with TRBD1. After removal of 5 bases from V and 3 bases from J, the junction contained 5 bases not matched to a gene. The CDR3 contains 15 residues. CDR1 is MNHEY and CDR2 is SVGAGI in the germline V gene. In DNA form, the CDR3 reads TGTGCCAGCAGTCCCGGGACAGGGATCAATCAGCCCCAGCATTTT. Translating gives CASSPGTGINQPQHF.

This clonotype has at least ten counts. The chain joins TRBV5-1 to TRBJ2-2; D unclear. V shed 1 base and J shed 2 bases, with 9 bases lying between them. Germline values: CDR1 SGHRS, CDR2 YFSETQ. CDR3 length equals 15 residues. This CDR3 reads CASSLMTTNTGELFF. The DNA for the CDR3 is TGCGCCAGCAGCTTGATGACAACTAACACCGGGGAGCTGTTTTTT.